Listed here are 20 T cell receptor beta chains from one sample, sequenced in a study of T cell responses to AZD1222 COVID-19 vaccine. Assay: immunoSEQ multiplex PCR; the TCRdb copy retains only in-frame clones and omits some. The table shows about 160,000 clones, with 85% to 95% occurring only once. Sequences were derived from peripheral blood, sampled 28 days after the second AZD1222 dose. All receptors come from an adult who received the AZD1222 COVID-19 vaccine.

The chain combines TRBV15 with TRBJ2-1; D is perhaps TRBD2 (8 bases). The CDR3 covers 16 residues. Looked up from germline, CDR1 is LNHNV and CDR2 is YYDKDF (reference sequence). The V end was cut by 3 bases, the J end by 7 bases, with 19 bases between. CDR3 protein: CATSRTGTRILNEQFF. The CDR3, as DNA: TGTGCCACCAGCAGGACAGGGACTAGGATTCTTAATGAGCAGTTCTTC.

The chain's CDR3 is CASSLYLGDEQYF. CDR3 DNA: TGTGCCAGCAGTTTATACCTAGGGGACGAGCAGTACTTC. The chain employs TRBV27 and TRBJ2-7; a possible D gene is TRBD1 (5 bases). This CDR3 region has 13 residues. The V gene's germline CDR1 is MNHEY and CDR2 SMNVEV (reference sequence). V lost 1 base and J 5 bases, leaving 9 bases between the germline ends.

The genes are TRBV2 and TRBJ2-7; D is ambiguous. Trimming removed 4 bases at V and 4 bases at J, with 11 bases between. CDR1 and CDR2 from the germline V gene are SNHLY and FYNNEI. The CDR3 has 13 amino acids. CDR3 coding DNA: TGTGCCAGCAGTGGAAGGCAGTTTTACGAGCAGTACTTC. Its translation is CASSGRQFYEQYF.

This chain connects TRBV5-6 to TRBJ2-1, with D perhaps matching TRBD1 (6 bases). The CDR3 sequence is 15 residues long. CDR1 is SGHDT, CDR2 YYEEEE, per germline. Trimming removed 0 bases at V and 7 bases at J, with 14 bases between. Written as DNA, the CDR3 is TGTGCCAGCAGCTTGGAGGGTCCGAGGGGGAATGAGCAGTTCTTC. It yields the protein CASSLEGPRGNEQFF.

In its sample, this clone was seen a few times. The rearrangement uses TRBV7-9 and TRBJ2-2, with TRBD2 identical over 7 bases. V was pared by 1 base and J by 4 bases, with 6 bases of the junction left unmatched. This CDR3 is built from 16 residues. Germline CDR1 and CDR2: SEHNR and FQNEAQ (reference sequence). The DNA for the CDR3 is TGTGCCAGCAGCTTAGAACCTAGCGGTAGCACCGGGGAGCTGTTTTTT. Encoded protein: CASSLEPSGSTGELFF.

V and J are TRBV7-3 and TRBJ1-4; D is possibly TRBD1 (5 bases). With 5 bases removed from V and 8 bases from J, the gap between germline ends came to 21 bases. The CDR3 is 16 residues long. Germline CDR1 SGHTA, CDR2 FQGTGA. DNA of the CDR3: TGTGCCAGCAGCGCCTCCGGGGCTCCTGTATGGGAAAAACTGTTTTTT. It encodes CASSASGAPVWEKLFF.

V is TRBV5-6 and J is TRBJ2-3, with D possibly matching TRBD2 (6 bases). CDR3 length: 15 amino acids. V dropped 1 base and J dropped 3 bases, with 12 bases sitting between them. Germline V gives CDR1 SGHDT, CDR2 YYEEEE. The CDR3 DNA reads as TGTGCCAGCAGCTTGAGGACGGGAGTGACAGATACGCAGTATTTT. Protein: CASSLRTGVTDTQYF.

This chain connects TRBV20-1 to TRBJ1-4, with 9 nucleotides matching TRBD1. Germline V gene sequence: CDR1 DFQATT, CDR2 SNEGSKA (reference sequence). Trimming cost V 3 bases and J 6 bases; bases outside gene matches: 14. This CDR3 contains 17 residues. The CDR3: CSASKGSVGQGYEKLFF. In DNA form, the CDR3 reads TGCAGTGCTAGTAAGGGATCGGTGGGACAGGGTTATGAAAAACTGTTTTTT.

This chain links TRBV19 with TRBJ2-5; 10 bases align to TRBD2. The length of the CDR3 is 16 residues. Germline assignment: CDR1 LNHDA and CDR2 SQIVND (reference sequence). J was trimmed by 5 bases and V by 11 bases; bases with no gene match: 17. In DNA, the CDR3 is TGTGCCTCTCAGGGCGCTAGCGGGAGAGTGGGTGAGACCCAGTACTTC. Protein product: CASQGASGRVGETQYF.

This chain connects TRBV7-8 to TRBJ2-7; no reliable D call. Germline V gene data show CDR1 as SGHVS and CDR2 as FQNEAQ. CDR3 length: 14 amino acids. With 4 bases removed from V and 2 bases from J, the gap between germline ends came to 12 bases. CDR3 residues: CASSSRTPPYEQYF. The CDR3 DNA reads as TGTGCCAGCAGCTCCCGGACGCCCCCCTACGAGCAGTACTTC. The full variable domain, completed using reference TRBV7-8 and TRBJ2-7, is GAGVSQSPRYKVAKRGQDVALRCDPISGHVSLFWYQQALGQGPEFLTYFQNEAQLDKSGLPSDRFFAERPEGSVSTLKIQRTQQEDSAVYLCASSSRTPPYEQYFGPGTRLTVT.

This chain uses TRBV28 with TRBJ2-7, with D unclear. From germline, CDR1 is MDHEN and CDR2 SYDVKM. The CDR3 totals 14 residues. Trimming cost V 5 bases and J 6 bases, with 17 bases left between them. The CDR3 spells CASSIDGVGGEQYF. The CDR3 coding sequence is TGTGCCAGCAGTATCGATGGGGTGGGCGGCGAGCAGTACTTC.

The chain uses TRBV7-2 and TRBJ2-7, with 8 bases identical to TRBD2. Germline CDR1 reads SGHTA; CDR2 reads FQGNSA. There are 14 residues in the CDR3. J gave up 4 bases and V 8 bases, and 10 bases lay outside the gene matches. The CDR3 spells CASLSGGPPYEQYF. As DNA, the CDR3 is TGTGCCAGCCTAAGCGGGGGCCCCCCTTACGAGCAGTACTTC.

The rearrangement links TRBV4-1 to TRBJ1-2; 9 nucleotides agree with TRBD1. In germline, CDR1 is MGHRA, CDR2 YSYEKL. This CDR3 is built from 15 residues. V shed 0 bases and J 8 bases; nucleotides not matched to a gene: 7. CDR3 sequence: CASSQDPWTGDGYTF. The DNA for the CDR3 is TGCGCCAGCAGCCAAGATCCCTGGACAGGGGACGGCTACACCTTC.

This chain joins TRBV29-1 and TRBJ2-7; the D gene is possibly TRBD2 (6 bases). This CDR3 is built from 12 residues. V shed 5 bases and J shed 7 bases, with 15 bases lying between them. CDR1 is SQVTM and CDR2 is ANQGSEA in the germline V gene. CDR3 protein: CSVLRELGEQYF. Here the CDR3 DNA reads TGCAGCGTTTTACGGGAGCTGGGAGAGCAGTACTTC.

V gene TRBV19 combines with J gene TRBJ2-6, with D perhaps TRBD1 or TRBD2 (5 bases each). CDR1 LNHDA and CDR2 SQIVND come from the germline V gene (reference sequence). Trimming took off 8 bases at V and 0 bases at J, with 14 bases between the two ends. The CDR3 spans 16 residues. In DNA form, the CDR3 reads TGTGCCAGTTGGGGTCAGAGGGGCTCTGGGGCCAACGTCCTGACTTTC. Protein: CASWGQRGSGANVLTF.

V gene TRBV28 combines with J gene TRBJ2-7, with 7 bases identical to TRBD1. The CDR3 is 13 residues long. The J segment lost 4 bases and the V segment lost 10 bases, leaving 10 bases of the junction unmatched. From germline, CDR1 is MDHEN and CDR2 SYDVKM. CDR3 sequence: CATEPGQKYEQYF. CDR3 coding DNA: TGTGCCACCGAGCCGGGACAGAAGTACGAGCAGTACTTC.

The chain employs TRBV24-1 and TRBJ2-1; a weak D match, TRBD2 (6 bases). Germline CDR1 and CDR2: KGHDR and SFDVKD. V dropped 7 bases and J dropped 7 bases, with 19 bases sitting between them. The CDR3 length is 15 residues. The DNA of the CDR3 is TGTGCCACCAGGGGCGGGGCAGGTGGTGGGAATGAGCAGTTCTTC. This codes for CATRGGAGGGNEQFF.

The chain is built from TRBV5-4 and TRBJ1-3; no reliable D call. Trimming shortened V by 0 bases and J by 2 bases, and 9 bases separated the two germline ends. Germline V gene lookup returns CDR1 SGHNT and CDR2 YYREEE (reference sequence). This CDR3 comprises 15 residues. The CDR3 DNA sequence: TGTGCCAGCAGCTTGGACCATGGGCCTGGAAACACCATATATTTT. Protein: CASSLDHGPGNTIYF.

The chain carries TRBV2 and TRBJ2-1, with 10 bases matching TRBD2. Germline V gene sequence: CDR1 SNHLY, CDR2 FYNNEI. This CDR3 contains 16 residues. The V gene end was trimmed by 2 bases and the J gene end by 3 bases; junction bases not matched to a gene: 4. The CDR3 DNA is TGTGCCAGCAGTGAACTTCTAGCGGGAGTCTACAATGAGCAGTTCTTC. It yields the protein CASSELLAGVYNEQFF.

The genes are TRBV30 and TRBJ1-2; D ambiguous. Germline assignment: CDR1 GTSNPN and CDR2 SVGIG (reference sequence). Trimming removed 4 bases from V and 0 bases from J, with 3 bases in between. This CDR3 is built from 11 residues. Here the CDR3 DNA reads TGTGCCTGGATCACTAACTATGGCTACACCTTC. Translation gives CAWITNYGYTF. Complete variable domain (other parts from reference TRBV30 and TRBJ1-2): SQTIHQWPATLVQPVGSPLSLECTVEGTSNPNLYWYRQAAGRGLQLLFYSVGIGQISSEVPQNLSASRPQDRQFILSSKKLLLSDSGFYLCAWITNYGYTFGSGTRLTVV.